A single T cell receptor (beta chain) is shown here with its context. Into CD45RA+ naive and CD45RA-negative memory subsets, the CD4+ cells were split. These data come from a study of shared clonotypes between healthy human individuals. The repertoire was sequenced with immunoSEQ multiplex PCR; TCRdb's copy has only in-frame clones and lacks some. Among roughly 2,300,000 clones, approximately 90% were seen once, and the ten largest hold roughly 0.34%. V trimming: 8 bases; J trimming: 0 bases; junction bases outside the gene matches: 11. This CDR3 has 16 amino acids. In germline, CDR1 is SNHLY, CDR2 FYNNEI.

The TCR originated in a man aged 18 to 30 in good health. Some clones in this sample may be carry-over from other donors' samples. Source material: naive CD4+ T cells from PBMCs. Subset in this sample: CD45RA+ positively selected. This chain connects TRBV2 to TRBJ2-5; 8 nucleotides agree with TRBD1. CDR3 loop: CASGLDRGMYQETQYF. CDR3 in DNA: TGTGCCAGCGGACTCGACAGGGGAATGTACCAAGAGACCCAGTACTTC.